The 22 T cell receptor beta chains listed next were all sequenced from one sample in a study of human T cells and chemical hapten exposure. Using its own MiXCR run on the RACE reads, TCRdb lists one record per CDR3 protein. The sample holds a few hundred thousand distinct CDR3 sequences; about 5% are singletons and the top ten take around 8.6%. Time point defined: pre-sensitization, week 0. Treatment given: therapeutic diphenylcyclopropenone sensitization with weekly scalp DPC. The source was whole blood, collected in connection with sensitization to the hapten diphenylcyclopropenone (DPC). The receptors were sampled from a woman under 30 with alopecia areata. Some clones in this sample may be carry-over from other donors' samples.

J is TRBJ1-1 and V is TRBV6-2 or TRBV6-3; D is perhaps TRBD1 (6 bases). The CDR3 length is 13 residues. The V and J ends lost 1 base and 5 bases respectively, with 8 bases between them. The germline V gene has CDR1 MNHEY and CDR2 SVGEGT. The CDR3 DNA reads TGTGCCAGCAGTTACTTGAGGGGGACTGAAGCTTTCTTT. Translated: CASSYLRGTEAFF.

The V gene is TRBV7-8, the J gene TRBJ1-4; 8 nucleotides align to TRBD1. Germline assignment: CDR1 SGHVS and CDR2 FQNEAQ. CDR3 length equals 15 residues. V trimming: 5 bases; J trimming: 10 bases; junction bases outside the gene matches: 12. CDR3 loop: CASSTQSTGGGKLFF. DNA of the CDR3: TGTGCCAGCAGCACCCAGTCCACAGGGGGGGGAAAACTGTTTTTT.

This clonotype was picked up many times. V and J are TRBV20-1 and TRBJ1-2, with D perhaps matching TRBD1 (5 bases). Looked up from germline, CDR1 is DFQATT and CDR2 is SNEGSKA (reference sequence). The CDR3 runs to 15 residues. Deletions cut 2 bases from V and 1 base from J, with 14 bases between. The CDR3 bases are TGCAGTGCTAGATGGGGCCGAGCTGTTAACTATGGCTACACCTTC. It is translated as CSARWGRAVNYGYTF.

This clonotype has at least ten counts. The rearrangement uses TRBV19 and TRBJ1-5; possible D gene TRBD1, 5 bases. The CDR3 is 15 amino acids. The germline V and J ends were trimmed by 9 bases and 0 bases, with 15 bases remaining between them. CDR1 is LNHDA, CDR2 SQIVND, per germline (reference sequence). The CDR3 DNA sequence: TGTGCCAGCAGATATCAGACAGCTAGCAATCAGCCCCAGCATTTT. It encodes CASRYQTASNQPQHF. Based on the CDR3 plus reference TRBV19 and TRBJ1-5, the full variable domain is DGGITQSPKYLFRKEGQNVTLSCEQNLNHDAMYWYRQDPGQGLRLIYYSQIVNDFQKGDIAEGYSVSREKKESFPLTVTSAQKNPTAFYLCASRYQTASNQPQHFGDGTRLSIL.

This clonotype was observed at least ten times. CDR3 in amino acids: CASKGQYNSPLHF. DNA of the CDR3: TGTGCCAGCAAAGGACAATATAATTCACCCCTCCACTTT. J is TRBJ1-6 and V is TRBV27, with D perhaps TRBD1 (5 bases). Germline lookup yields CDR1 MNHEY and CDR2 SMNVEV (reference sequence). CDR3 size: 13 residues. Trimming cost V 7 bases and J 4 bases, with 8 bases left between them.

The genes are TRBV7-2 and TRBJ2-3; 15 nucleotides align to TRBD2. The CDR3 contains 18 residues. Per the germline V gene, CDR1 is SGHTA and CDR2 is FQGNSA. V gave up 5 bases and J gave up 5 bases; unmatched junction bases: 11. The chain's CDR3 is CASSQVRTSGGVVDTQYF. The CDR3 DNA sequence: TGTGCCAGCAGCCAGGTCCGGACTAGCGGGGGGGTGGTAGATACGCAGTATTTT.

In this sample, this clonotype turned up a few times. The rearrangement joins TRBV27 to TRBJ2-1; TRBD1 is a possible D gene (5 bases). V was shortened by 6 bases and J by 0 bases, with 15 bases between the two germline ends. CDR1 is MNHEY and CDR2 is SMNVEV in the germline V gene (reference sequence). The CDR3 totals 16 residues. CDR3 region: CASSLSGYHSYNEQFF. DNA for the CDR3: TGTGCCAGCAGCCTGTCAGGGTACCACTCCTACAATGAGCAGTTCTTC.

The CDR3 loop is CASSLGPGAGTDTQYF. The CDR3 region has the DNA TGTGCCAGCAGTTTAGGTCCAGGGGCCGGCACAGATACGCAGTATTTT. V usage is TRBV12-3 or TRBV12-4 and J usage is TRBJ2-3, with a tentative D call TRBD1 (6 bases). The CDR3 length is 16 residues. The V gene lost 1 base and the J gene lost 1 base, with 12 bases spanning the gap.

The chain combines TRBV6-1 with TRBJ2-1; D perhaps matches TRBD2 (6 bases). CDR1 MNHNS and CDR2 SASEGT come from the germline V gene. Between the trimmed V and J ends, which lost 2 bases and 6 bases, there was a span of 14 bases. CDR3 length equals 15 residues. The CDR3 coding sequence is TGTGCCAGCAGTGAATTCGGGGGTGGTGGCAATGAGCAGTTCTTC. It yields the protein CASSEFGGGGNEQFF.

This sequence joins TRBV19 and TRBJ1-2; the D gene is possibly TRBD1 (6 bases). CDR3 size: 15 residues. From germline, CDR1 is LNHDA and CDR2 SQIVND (reference sequence). V was shortened by 5 bases and J by 2 bases, with 15 bases between the two germline ends. CDR3 amino acids: CASSVATGPNYGYTF. As DNA, the CDR3 is TGTGCCAGTAGTGTCGCAACAGGGCCAAACTATGGCTACACCTTC. The full variable domain, in which reference TRBV19 and TRBJ1-2 provide the parts outside the CDR3, is DGGITQSPKYLFRKEGQNVTLSCEQNLNHDAMYWYRQDPGQGLRLIYYSQIVNDFQKGDIAEGYSVSREKKESFPLTVTSAQKNPTAFYLCASSVATGPNYGYTFGSGTRLTVV.

The rearrangement joins TRBV20-1 to TRBJ1-5; D unclear. The germline V gene encodes CDR1 DFQATT and CDR2 SNEGSKA (reference sequence). Trimming took off 4 bases at V and 0 bases at J, with 10 bases between the two ends. The CDR3 totals 14 residues. The CDR3 coding sequence is TGCAGTGCTACATCCCGGCTTAGCAATCAGCCCCAGCATTTT. It codes for CSATSRLSNQPQHF.

A word on this clonotype: Mismatch with germline at one junction end may stem from a read error. This chain joins TRBV20-1 and TRBJ1-3, with D possibly matching TRBD1 (6 bases). This CDR3 has 13 amino acids. Germline-derived CDR1 and CDR2 are DFQATT and SNEGSKA (reference sequence). Written as DNA, the CDR3 is TGCAGTGCTAGCTCACCGGGGACATTGGACCCCCATTTT. Protein product: CSASSPGTLDPHF.

The chain employs TRBV9 and TRBJ2-1; 10 bases are a match to TRBD2. V dropped 3 bases and J dropped 6; count of bases not matched to a gene: 18. The CDR3 spans 19 residues. CDR1 and CDR2 (germline): SGDLS, YYNGEE. CDR3 nucleotide sequence: TGTGCCAGCAGCGCACACGGGAGCGGGGGGGACCCCAGTTCCAATGAGCAGTTCTTC. Amino acid sequence: CASSAHGSGGDPSSNEQFF.

This clonotype has a count of ten or more. This chain uses TRBV14 with TRBJ2-3; D not resolved. The CDR3 spans 17 residues. Trimming stripped 0 bases from V and 0 bases from J, with 13 bases between. Germline-derived CDR1 and CDR2 are SGHDN and FVKESK. The CDR3 DNA follows: TGTGCCAGCAGCCAAGACCCCCCTATACCTAGCACAGATACGCAGTATTTT. Its protein is CASSQDPPIPSTDTQYF.

A word on this clonotype: A much larger clone differs from this one at a single base, so this may be a read error. This chain joins TRBV27 and TRBJ1-5; D gene uncertain. Trimming stripped 7 bases from V and 4 bases from J, with 20 bases between. Germline V gene data show CDR1 as MNHEY and CDR2 as SMNVEV (reference sequence). The CDR3 spans 16 residues. CDR3 DNA: TGTGCCAGCAACGCCCTCCGGGCGTATAGAAATCAGCCCCAGCATTTT. This sequence encodes CASNALRAYRNQPQHF.

This clonotype was observed a handful of times. V gene TRBV12-3 or TRBV12-4 combines with J gene TRBJ1-5, with D unclear. The CDR3 has 15 amino acids. V was pared by 1 base and J by 7 bases, with 14 bases between. The CDR3 DNA follows: TGTGCCAGCAGTTTAGGGGCCAAGGGAGGACAGCCCCAGCATTTT. Its protein product is CASSLGAKGGQPQHF.

There are many counts of this clonotype. The chain is built from TRBV4-3 and TRBJ2-2, with D unclear. The germline V and J ends were trimmed by 0 bases and 7 bases, with 12 bases remaining between them. Germline-derived CDR1 and CDR2 are LGHNA and YSLEER. The length of the CDR3 is 15 residues. CDR3 nucleotide sequence: TGCGCCAGCAGCCAAGAAATCGGGTCCATCGGGGAGCTGTTTTTT. Its protein product is CASSQEIGSIGELFF.

This clonotype came up a few times. This chain links TRBV6-2 or TRBV6-3 with TRBJ2-7; D is ambiguous. The CDR3 runs to 12 residues. Trimming stripped 0 bases from V and 6 bases from J, with 6 bases between. Germline V gene data show CDR1 as MNHEY and CDR2 as SVGEGT. CDR3 DNA sequence: TGTGCCAGCAGTTACTCAGCGTTCGAGCAGTACTTC. Translating gives CASSYSAFEQYF.

This clonotype was counted ten times or more. The genes are TRBV28 and TRBJ1-1; 7 positions match TRBD1. Germline V gene sequence: CDR1 MDHEN, CDR2 SYDVKM. V lost 5 bases and J lost 10; bases outside the gene matches: 4. There are 11 residues in the CDR3. CDR3 residues: CASSAGGGAFF. As DNA, the CDR3 is TGTGCCAGCAGTGCAGGGGGGGGAGCTTTCTTT.

This clonotype was found many times. This rearrangement joins TRBV9 to TRBJ1-1; a possible D gene is TRBD1 (5 bases). The CDR3 totals 14 residues. Deletions cut 3 bases from V and 3 bases from J, with 12 bases between. CDR1 and CDR2 from the germline V gene are SGDLS and YYNGEE. This CDR3 reads CASSALSRDTEAFF. CDR3 DNA: TGTGCCAGCAGCGCCCTATCCAGGGACACTGAAGCTTTCTTT. Filled out from reference TRBV9 and TRBJ1-1, the complete variable domain reads DSGVTQTPKHLITATGQRVTLRCSPRSGDLSVYWYQQSLDQGLQFLIQYYNGEERAKGNILERFSAQQFPDLHSELNLSSLELGDSALYFCASSALSRDTEAFFGQGTRLTVV.

This clonotype was recorded a few times. V usage is TRBV9 and J usage is TRBJ1-2; 7 bases map to TRBD1. CDR1 is SGDLS and CDR2 is YYNGEE in the germline V gene. The trim removed 5 bases at V and 5 bases at J, leaving 15 bases unmatched. This CDR3 is 16 amino acids long. The CDR3 spells CASSHPSGGRQYGYTF. DNA for the CDR3: TGTGCCAGCAGTCACCCTTCAGGGGGTCGACAATATGGCTACACCTTC.

This clonotype was detected many times. J is TRBJ2-3 and V is TRBV27, with 11 bases matching TRBD2. CDR1 and CDR2 from the germline V gene are MNHEY and SMNVEV (reference sequence). There are 15 residues in the CDR3. V lost 5 bases and J lost 6; bases outside the gene matches: 7. The CDR3 region is CASSPGLAAADTQYF. In DNA form, the CDR3 reads TGTGCCAGCAGTCCGGGACTAGCGGCTGCCGATACGCAGTATTTT.